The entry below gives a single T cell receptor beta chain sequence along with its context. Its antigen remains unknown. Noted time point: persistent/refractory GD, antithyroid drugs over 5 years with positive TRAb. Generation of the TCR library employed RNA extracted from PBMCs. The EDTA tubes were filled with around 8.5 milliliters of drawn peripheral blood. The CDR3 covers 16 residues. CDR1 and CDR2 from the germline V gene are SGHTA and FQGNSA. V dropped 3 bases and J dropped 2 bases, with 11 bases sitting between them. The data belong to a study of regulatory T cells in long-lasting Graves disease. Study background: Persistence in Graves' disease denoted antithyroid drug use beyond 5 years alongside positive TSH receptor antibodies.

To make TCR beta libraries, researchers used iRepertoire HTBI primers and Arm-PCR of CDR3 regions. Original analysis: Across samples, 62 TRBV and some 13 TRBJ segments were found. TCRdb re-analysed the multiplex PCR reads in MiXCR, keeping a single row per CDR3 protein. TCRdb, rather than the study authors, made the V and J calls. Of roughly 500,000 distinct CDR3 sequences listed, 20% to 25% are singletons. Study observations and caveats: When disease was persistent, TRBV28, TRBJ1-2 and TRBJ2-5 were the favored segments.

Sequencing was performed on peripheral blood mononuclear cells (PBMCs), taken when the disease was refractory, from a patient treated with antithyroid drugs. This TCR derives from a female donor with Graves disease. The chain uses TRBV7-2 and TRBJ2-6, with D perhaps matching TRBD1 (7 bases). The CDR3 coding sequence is TGTGCCAGCAGCTTGGAGGGGGCTACTGGGGCCAACGTCCTGACTTTC. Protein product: CASSLEGATGANVLTF.